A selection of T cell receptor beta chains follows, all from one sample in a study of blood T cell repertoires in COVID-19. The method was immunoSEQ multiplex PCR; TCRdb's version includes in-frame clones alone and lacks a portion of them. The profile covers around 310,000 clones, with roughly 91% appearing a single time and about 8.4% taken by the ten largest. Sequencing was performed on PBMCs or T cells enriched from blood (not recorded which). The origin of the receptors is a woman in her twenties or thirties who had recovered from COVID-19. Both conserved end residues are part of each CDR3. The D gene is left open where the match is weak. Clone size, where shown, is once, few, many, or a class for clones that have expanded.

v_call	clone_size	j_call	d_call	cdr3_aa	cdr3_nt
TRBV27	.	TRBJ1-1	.	CASSPVGQPNTEAFF	TGTGCCAGCAGTCCGGTCGGACAGCCGAACACTGAAGCTTTCTTT
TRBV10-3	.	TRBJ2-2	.	CAIKGQGLEGELFF	TGTGCCATCAAAGGGCAGGGACTTGAGGGGGAGCTGTTTTTT
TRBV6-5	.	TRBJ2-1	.	CASSYSRGHEQFF	TGTGCCAGCAGTTACTCGAGAGGGCATGAGCAGTTCTTC
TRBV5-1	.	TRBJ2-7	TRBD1	CASSSWTGSPYEQYF	TGCGCCAGCAGCTCCTGGACAGGGTCGCCCTATGAGCAGTACTTC
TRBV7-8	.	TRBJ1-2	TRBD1	CATGTGSNYGYTF	TGTGCCACCGGGACAGGGAGTAACTATGGCTACACCTTC
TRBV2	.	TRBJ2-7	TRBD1	CASRGQGYYEQYF	TGTGCCAGCAGGGGACAGGGGTACTACGAGCAGTACTTC
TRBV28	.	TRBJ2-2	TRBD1	CASSLYRTGFYPGELFF	TGTGCCAGCAGTTTATATAGGACAGGGTTTTATCCCGGGGAGCTGTTTTTT
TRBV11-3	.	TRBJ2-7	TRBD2	CASSPNASGVGIRPYEQYF	TGTGCCAGCAGCCCCAATGCTAGCGGGGTTGGAATTCGACCCTACGAGCAGTACTTC
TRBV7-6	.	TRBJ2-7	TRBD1	CASSPQSALPGQGVYEQYF	TGTGCCAGCAGCCCACAGTCGGCGCTACCGGGACAGGGAGTATACGAGCAGTACTTC
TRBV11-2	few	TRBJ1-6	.	CASSLDRGSPLHF	TGTGCCAGCAGCTTAGATCGGGGGTCACCCCTCCACTTT
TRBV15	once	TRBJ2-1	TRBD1	CATSSGAGQGNEQFF	TGTGCCACCAGCAGTGGGGCCGGACAGGGCAATGAGCAGTTCTTC
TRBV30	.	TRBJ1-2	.	CAALWAGIMGGYTF	TGTGCTGCACTGTGGGCCGGGATTATGGGAGGCTACACCTTC
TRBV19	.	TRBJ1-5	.	CASSSDMLSQPQHF	TGTGCCAGTAGTTCTGACATGCTCAGTCAGCCCCAGCATTTT
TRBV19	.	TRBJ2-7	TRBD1	CASSYLRDRGPYEQYF	TGTGCCAGTAGTTACCTCCGGGACAGGGGTCCCTACGAGCAGTACTTC
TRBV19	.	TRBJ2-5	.	CASSIPGQETQYF	TGTGCCAGTAGTATCCCAGGGCAAGAGACCCAGTACTTC
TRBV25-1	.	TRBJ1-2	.	CASSEYRGVRGYTF	TGTGCCAGCAGTGAATATCGGGGGGTACGAGGCTACACCTTC
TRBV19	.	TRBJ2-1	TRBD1	CASSAGQGPWGYNEQFF	TGTGCCAGTAGTGCGGGACAGGGGCCTTGGGGGTACAATGAGCAGTTCTTC
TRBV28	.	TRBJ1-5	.	CASSLRHPSNQPQHF	TGTGCCAGCAGCCTCAGACACCCTAGCAATCAGCCCCAGCATTTT
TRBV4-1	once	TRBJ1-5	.	CASSLGHNSNQPQHF	TGCGCCAGCAGCTTAGGACATAATAGCAATCAGCCCCAGCATTTT
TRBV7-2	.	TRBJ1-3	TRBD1	CASTLRDSPNSVGNTIYF	TGTGCCAGCACCCTAAGGGACAGCCCTAACTCTGTAGGAAACACCATATATTTT
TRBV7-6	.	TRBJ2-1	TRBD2	CASSLTAGEGSYNEQFF	TGTGCCAGCAGCTTAACAGCGGGAGAGGGATCCTACAATGAGCAGTTCTTC
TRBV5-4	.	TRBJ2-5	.	CASSSGTGSPQETQYF	TGTGCCAGCAGCTCTGGCACCGGGAGCCCACAAGAGACCCAGTACTTC
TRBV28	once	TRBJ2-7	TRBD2	CASSPVTSGVTYEQYF	TGTGCCAGCAGTCCAGTAACTAGCGGGGTGACCTACGAGCAGTACTTC
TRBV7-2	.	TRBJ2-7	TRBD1	CASSFIRDRVNEQYF	TGTGCCAGCAGTTTCATCCGGGACAGGGTCAACGAGCAGTACTTC
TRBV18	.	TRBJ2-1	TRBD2	CASSRAGGPDNEQFF	TGTGCCAGCTCACGGGCGGGAGGGCCTGACAATGAGCAGTTCTTC
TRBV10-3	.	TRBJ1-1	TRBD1	CAISQELGQTNTEAFF	TGTGCCATCAGCCAAGAATTGGGACAGACGAACACTGAAGCTTTCTTT